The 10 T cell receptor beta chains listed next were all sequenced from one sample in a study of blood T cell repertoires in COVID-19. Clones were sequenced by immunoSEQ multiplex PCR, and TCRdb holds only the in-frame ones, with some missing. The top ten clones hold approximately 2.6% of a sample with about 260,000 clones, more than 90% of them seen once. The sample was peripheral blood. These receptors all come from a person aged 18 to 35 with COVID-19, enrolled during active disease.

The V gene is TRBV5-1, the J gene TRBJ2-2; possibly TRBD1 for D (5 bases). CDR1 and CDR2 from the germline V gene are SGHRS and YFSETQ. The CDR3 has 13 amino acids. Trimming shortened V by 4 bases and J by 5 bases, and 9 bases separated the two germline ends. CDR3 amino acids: CASSLTVTGELFF. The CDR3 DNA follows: TGCGCCAGCAGCCTGACAGTGACCGGGGAGCTGTTTTTT.

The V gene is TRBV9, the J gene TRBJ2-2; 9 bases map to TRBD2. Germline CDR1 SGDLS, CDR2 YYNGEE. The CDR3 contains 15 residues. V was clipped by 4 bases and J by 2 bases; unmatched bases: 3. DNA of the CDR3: TGTGCCAGCAGCCTTAGCGGGAGTAACACCGGGGAGCTGTTTTTT. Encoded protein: CASSLSGSNTGELFF.

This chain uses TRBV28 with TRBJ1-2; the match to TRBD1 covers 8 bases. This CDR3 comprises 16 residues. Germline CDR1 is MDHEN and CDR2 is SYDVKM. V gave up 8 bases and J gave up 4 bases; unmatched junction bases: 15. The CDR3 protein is CASRDISRGRFYGYTF. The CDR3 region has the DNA TGTGCCAGCCGAGATATTAGCAGGGGGCGCTTCTATGGCTACACCTTC.

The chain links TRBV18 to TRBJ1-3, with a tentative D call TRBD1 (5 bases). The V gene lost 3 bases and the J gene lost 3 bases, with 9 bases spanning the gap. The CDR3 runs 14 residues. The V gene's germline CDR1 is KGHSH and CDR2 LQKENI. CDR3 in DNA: TGTGCCAGCTCACCGACAGAATTTGGAAACACCATATATTTT. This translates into CASSPTEFGNTIYF.

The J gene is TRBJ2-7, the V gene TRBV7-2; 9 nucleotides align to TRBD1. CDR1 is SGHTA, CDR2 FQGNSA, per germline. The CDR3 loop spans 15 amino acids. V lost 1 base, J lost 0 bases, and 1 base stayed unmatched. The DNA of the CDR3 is TGTGCCAGCAGCTTAGGACAGGGGGTCTCCTACGAGCAGTACTTC. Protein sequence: CASSLGQGVSYEQYF.

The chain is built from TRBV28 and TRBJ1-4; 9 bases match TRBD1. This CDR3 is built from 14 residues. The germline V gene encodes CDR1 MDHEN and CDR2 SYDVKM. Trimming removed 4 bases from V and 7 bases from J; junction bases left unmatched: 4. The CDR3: CASSSGQGFEKLFF. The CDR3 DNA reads TGTGCCAGCAGTTCGGGACAGGGTTTTGAAAAACTGTTTTTT.

CDR3 region: CAIPQGYSYEQYF. The CDR3 DNA reads as TGCGCCATTCCCCAGGGGTACTCCTACGAGCAGTACTTC. The chain employs TRBV23-1 and TRBJ2-7; weak D call: TRBD1 (6 bases). TRBV23-1 is identified as an open reading frame with a role that is uncertain. CDR3 length: 13 residues. The V gene lost 10 bases and the J gene lost 0 bases, with 13 bases spanning the gap.

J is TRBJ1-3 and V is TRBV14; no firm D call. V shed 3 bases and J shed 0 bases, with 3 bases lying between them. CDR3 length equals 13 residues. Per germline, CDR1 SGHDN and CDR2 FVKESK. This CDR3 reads CASSHLSGNTIYF. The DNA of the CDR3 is TGTGCCAGCAGCCACCTCTCTGGAAACACCATATATTTT.

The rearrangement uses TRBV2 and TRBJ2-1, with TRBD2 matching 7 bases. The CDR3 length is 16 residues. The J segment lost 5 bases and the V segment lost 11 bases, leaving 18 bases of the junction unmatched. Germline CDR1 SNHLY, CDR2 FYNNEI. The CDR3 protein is CAGGGRLLARNNEQFF. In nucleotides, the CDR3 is TGTGCCGGCGGTGGGCGGTTACTAGCGAGAAACAATGAGCAGTTCTTC.

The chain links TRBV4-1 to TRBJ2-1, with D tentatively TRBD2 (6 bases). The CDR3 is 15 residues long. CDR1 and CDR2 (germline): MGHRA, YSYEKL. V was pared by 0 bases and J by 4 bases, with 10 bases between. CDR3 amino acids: CASSQDSGNYNEQFF. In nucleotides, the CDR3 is TGCGCCAGCAGCCAAGATAGCGGAAATTACAATGAGCAGTTCTTC.